This T cell receptor (beta chain) was identified in a study of T cells after yellow fever vaccination. Study context: The fractions with low cell numbers were processed using SMART-Seq v4 Ultra Low Input.

Regarding this clonotype: Its antigen is undetermined.

UMIs were added to TCR cDNA along with a universal primer site when it was made by 5'RACE template switching. TCRdb analysed the 5' RACE reads with MiXCR anew, one entry per CDR3 protein. There are 620,000 or so distinct CDR3 sequences in the sample; about a sixth occur only once, and approximately 15% lies in the top ten. The germline V gene encodes CDR1 SQVTM and CDR2 ANQGSEA. The CDR3 is 11 amino acids. The V gene lost 2 bases and the J gene lost 4 bases, with 5 bases spanning the gap. Study-wide results and caveats: In FACS-sorted repertoires, abundant clonotypes from the bulk population could appear as contaminants. Boosting was followed by the reappearance of most primary-vaccination clones (less than 98% CD4, more than 70% CD8).

Sample: PBMCs, taken 4 to 6 days after the first yellow fever vaccination. The source is a man between 18 and 35 years old who received the YFV17D yellow fever vaccine. The V call is TRBV29-1, the J call TRBJ1-1, with D hard to call. CDR3 in amino acids: CSVEWVTEAFF. The DNA of the CDR3 is TGCAGCGTTGAATGGGTCACTGAAGCTTTCTTT.